The 19 T cell receptor beta chains given below trace back to one sample, sequenced in a study of blood T cell repertoires in COVID-19. Repertoires were generated with immunoSEQ multiplex PCR, while TCRdb's copy carries only in-frame clones and drops some. The repertoire has around 370,000 clones, about 90% of them found once; the top ten carry around 6.3%. Sample: peripheral blood. The source is a man younger than 35 with active or convalescent COVID-19.

This rearrangement joins TRBV5-1 to TRBJ2-1, with 13 bases fitting TRBD2. J gave up 2 bases and V 3 bases, and 5 bases lay outside the gene matches. Germline lookup yields CDR1 SGHRS and CDR2 YFSETQ. The CDR3 runs 17 residues. The CDR3 DNA reads as TGCGCCAGCAGCTCGACTAGCGGGGGGCTTACCTACAATGAGCAGTTCTTC. It specifies CASSSTSGGLTYNEQFF.

This rearrangement joins TRBV4-1 to TRBJ2-3, with TRBD2 identical over 7 bases. The CDR3 totals 15 residues. The germline gives CDR1 MGHRA, CDR2 YSYEKL. V gave up 4 bases and J gave up 1 base; unmatched junction bases: 5. In DNA, the CDR3 is TGCGCCAGCAGCCCCTCTAGCGGTCGCACAGATACGCAGTATTTT. Protein sequence: CASSPSSGRTDTQYF.

J is TRBJ2-3 and V is TRBV3-1 (or the pseudogene TRBV3-2); D remains unclear. The CDR3 has 15 residues. V gave up 1 base and J gave up 3 bases, with 11 bases separating them. Per germline, CDR1 LGHDT and CDR2 YNNKEL (reference sequence). In DNA form, the CDR3 reads TGTGCCAGCAGCCAAGTTGGTCAGAAGACAGATACGCAGTATTTT. This translates into CASSQVGQKTDTQYF.

This chain links TRBV10-3 with TRBJ2-3; 7 positions match TRBD2. The CDR3 length is 16 residues. The V and J ends lost 2 bases and 3 bases, in that order; junction bases with no gene match: 8. Germline loops: CDR1 ENHRY, CDR2 SYGVKD. CDR3 bases: TGTGCCATCAGTGAGATGTCTGCGGGAGCGACAGATACGCAGTATTTT. This sequence encodes CAISEMSAGATDTQYF.

This chain connects TRBV6-2 or TRBV6-3 to TRBJ2-7, with a tentative D call TRBD1 (6 bases). The CDR3 contains 13 residues. The V and J ends lost 2 bases and 4 bases respectively, with 9 bases between them. CDR1 and CDR2 from the germline V gene are MNHEY and SVGEGT. The CDR3 DNA sequence: TGTGCCAGCAGTTACACAGGGTTGTACGAGCAGTACTTC. This sequence encodes CASSYTGLYEQYF.

The rearrangement joins TRBV28 to TRBJ2-7; TRBD1 matches 7 bases. CDR3 length: 14 residues. V shed 5 bases, J shed 4 bases, and the junction held 8 bases outside the gene matches. Germline CDR1 is MDHEN and CDR2 is SYDVKM. CDR3: CASSTPGQTYEQYF. The CDR3 DNA follows: TGTGCCAGCAGTACCCCGGGACAGACGTACGAGCAGTACTTC.

The V and J genes are TRBV9 and TRBJ2-3; D is ambiguous. V was pared by 10 bases and J by 2 bases, with 8 bases between. CDR1 SGDLS and CDR2 YYNGEE come from the germline V gene. The CDR3 is made up of 11 amino acids. The CDR3 region is CALKHTDTQYF. CDR3 DNA: TGTGCCCTAAAGCACACAGATACGCAGTATTTT.

This clone was picked up one time. The chain is built from TRBV18 and TRBJ1-4, with D tentatively TRBD1 (5 bases). CDR1 is KGHSH and CDR2 is LQKENI in the germline V gene. This CDR3 comprises 14 residues. Trimming pared 6 bases from V and 8 bases from J, leaving 16 bases between. The CDR3 nucleotides are TGTGCCAGCTCTTGGACATCACATAGCGAAAAACTGTTTTTT. The encoded protein is CASSWTSHSEKLFF.

This chain joins TRBV4-1 and TRBJ1-2, with a possible D match to TRBD1 (6 bases). The CDR3 totals 15 residues. Germline CDR1 and CDR2: MGHRA and YSYEKL. The V end was cut by 6 bases, the J end by 4 bases, with 18 bases between. CDR3 in DNA: TGCGCCAGCAGAGAAGAACCAGGGGCAGGCTATGGCTACACCTTC. Protein product: CASREEPGAGYGYTF.

The CDR3: CASNPQGGGNTEAFF. CDR3 nucleotide sequence: TGTGCCAGCAACCCACAGGGGGGTGGGAACACTGAAGCTTTCTTT. The chain has TRBV2 and TRBJ1-1; 8 bases align to TRBD1. The CDR3 loop spans 15 amino acids. Germline CDR1 and CDR2: SNHLY and FYNNEI. V shed 7 bases, J shed 1 base, and the junction held 8 bases outside the gene matches. Filled out from reference TRBV2 and TRBJ1-1, the complete variable domain reads EPEVTQTPSHQVTQMGQEVILRCVPISNHLYFYWYRQILGQKVEFLVSFYNNEISEKSEIFDDQFSVERPDGSNFTLKIRSTKLEDSAMYFCASNPQGGGNTEAFFGQGTRLTVV.

This clone was seen just once. V is TRBV6-2 or TRBV6-3 and J is TRBJ1-5; 7 bases agree with TRBD1. The CDR3 has 14 amino acids. Germline V gene lookup returns CDR1 MNHEY and CDR2 SVGEGT. The J segment lost 6 bases and the V segment lost 5 bases, leaving 7 bases of the junction unmatched. The CDR3 DNA follows: TGTGCCAGCAGTCTTGAGGGGGCTCGTCAGCCCCAGCATTTT. This gives the protein CASSLEGARQPQHF.

The gene calls are TRBV4-3 and TRBJ2-3; 7 nucleotides agree with TRBD1. The V segment lost 2 bases and the J segment 0 bases; nucleotides outside the gene matches: 2. The CDR3 length is 15 residues. CDR1 is LGHNA and CDR2 is YSLEER in the germline V gene. CDR3 in DNA: TGCGCCAGCAGCCAACGGGACAGAAGCACAGATACGCAGTATTTT. This sequence encodes CASSQRDRSTDTQYF.

The CDR3 DNA sequence: TGTGCCAGCAGGAGGGACAGGGGAGGCGAGCAGTACTTC. As protein: CASRRDRGGEQYF. The chain joins TRBV6-5 to TRBJ2-7; 10 nucleotides align to TRBD1. V lost 6 bases, J lost 6 bases, and 5 bases stayed unmatched. Germline-derived CDR1 and CDR2 are MNHEY and SVGAGI. The CDR3 runs 13 residues.

The chain joins TRBV19 to TRBJ2-1, with TRBD1 matching over 9 bases. Germline V CDR1 and CDR2: LNHDA, SQIVND (reference sequence). The junction had 8 bases not matched to a gene; V was cut back by 6 bases and J by 8 bases. The CDR3 consists of 14 residues. DNA of the CDR3: TGTGCCAGTAGAGAGACAGGGGGAGGTGATGAGCAGTTCTTC. Amino acids: CASRETGGGDEQFF.

V is TRBV6-5 and J is TRBJ2-7; TRBD2 agrees at 10 bases. After removal of 8 bases from V and 4 bases from J, the junction contained 5 bases not matched to a gene. The CDR3 totals 13 residues. From germline, CDR1 is MNHEY and CDR2 SVGAGI. CDR3 region: CASGSGGAYEQYF. The DNA for the CDR3 is TGTGCCAGCGGGAGCGGGGGGGCTTACGAGCAGTACTTC.

The chain has TRBV5-6 and TRBJ2-5, with a weak D call TRBD1 (6 bases). Deletions cut 0 bases from V and 5 bases from J, with 14 bases between. CDR1 is SGHDT and CDR2 is YYEEEE in the germline V gene. The CDR3 contains 15 residues. The CDR3 protein is CASSLVGQGYETQYF. The CDR3 DNA reads as TGTGCCAGCAGCTTGGTTGGGCAGGGGTACGAGACCCAGTACTTC.

The V gene is TRBV6-1, the J gene TRBJ2-2, with D possibly being TRBD1 (5 bases). The length of the CDR3 is 15 residues. V was clipped by 2 bases and J by 0 bases, with 7 bases between them. Germline CDR1 and CDR2: MNHNS and SASEGT. This CDR3 reads CASSESTANTGELFF. Written as DNA, the CDR3 is TGTGCCAGCAGTGAATCGACAGCGAACACCGGGGAGCTGTTTTTT.

This chain links TRBV28 with TRBJ2-1; a weak D match, TRBD1 (6 bases). Germline CDR1 is MDHEN and CDR2 is SYDVKM. Trimming stripped 5 bases from V and 9 bases from J, with 14 bases between. The CDR3 is 13 residues long. CDR3 nucleotides: TGTGCCAGCAGTCTCCAACAGGGAGCTGAGCAGTTCTTC. Protein sequence: CASSLQQGAEQFF.

The chain links TRBV5-1 to TRBJ1-3; 10 bases agree with TRBD1. V was pared by 4 bases and J by 2 bases, with 3 bases of the junction left unmatched. The CDR3 loop spans 15 amino acids. In germline, CDR1 is SGHRS, CDR2 YFSETQ. The CDR3 coding sequence is TGCGCCAGCAGCCAGGGGACAGGGGCTGGAAACACCATATATTTT. This gives the protein CASSQGTGAGNTIYF.